This T cell receptor (beta chain) was sequenced in a study of blood T cell repertoires in COVID-19. Libraries were prepared by immunoSEQ multiplex PCR; TCRdb keeps only in-frame clonotypes and omits some of them. The table includes around 220,000 clones, around 75% detected once. The V end lost 2 bases, the J end lost 7 bases, and 20 bases lay between the germline ends. The CDR3 totals 16 residues. Germline V lookup: CDR1 MNHNY, CDR2 SVGAGI (reference sequence). J is TRBJ1-1 and V is TRBV6-6, with D possibly being TRBD1 (5 bases). Sequencing used peripheral blood. The receptor's source is a human donor in a cohort sampled during active COVID-19. As DNA, the CDR3 is TGTGCCAGCAGTTACCCCCTTGGGGCCGGAGGGGATGAAGCTTTCTTT. Its protein product is CASSYPLGAGGDEAFF.